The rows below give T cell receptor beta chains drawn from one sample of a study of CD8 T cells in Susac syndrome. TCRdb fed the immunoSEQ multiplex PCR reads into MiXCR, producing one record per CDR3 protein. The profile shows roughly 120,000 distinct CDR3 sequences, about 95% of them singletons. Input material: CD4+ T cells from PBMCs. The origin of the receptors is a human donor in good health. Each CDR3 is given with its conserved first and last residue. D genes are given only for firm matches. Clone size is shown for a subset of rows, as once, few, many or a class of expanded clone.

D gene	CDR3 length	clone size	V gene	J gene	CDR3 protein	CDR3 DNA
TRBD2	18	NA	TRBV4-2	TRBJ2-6	CASSHRTSGGAGANVLTF	TGTGCCAGCAGCCACCGGACTAGCGGGGGAGCTGGGGCCAACGTCCTGACTTTC
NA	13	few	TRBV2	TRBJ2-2	CASSLGHTGELFF	TGTGCCAGCAGTTTGGGACACACCGGGGAGCTGTTTTTT
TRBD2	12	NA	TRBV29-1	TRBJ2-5	CSVEPGGETQYF	TGCAGCGTTGAACCGGGGGGAGAGACCCAGTACTTC
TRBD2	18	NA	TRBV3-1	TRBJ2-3	CASSQDMVLAGASDTQYF	TGTGCCAGCAGCCAAGATATGGTACTAGCGGGAGCTTCAGATACGCAGTATTTT
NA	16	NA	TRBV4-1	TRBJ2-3	CASSQVLAPLPDTQYF	TGCGCCAGCAGCCAAGTGCTAGCCCCTCTCCCAGATACGCAGTATTTT
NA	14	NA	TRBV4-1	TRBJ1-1	CASSQGVGGTEAFF	TGCGCCAGCAGCCAAGGGGTGGGGGGAACTGAAGCTTTCTTT
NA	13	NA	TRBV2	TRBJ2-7	CASQTEPIWEQYF	TGTGCCAGTCAGACGGAGCCTATCTGGGAGCAGTACTTC
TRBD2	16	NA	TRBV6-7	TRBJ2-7	CASSYSTLAGSYEQYF	TGTGCCAGCAGTTACTCGACTCTAGCGGGATCTTACGAGCAGTACTTC
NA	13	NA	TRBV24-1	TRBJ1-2	CATSEGADYGYTF	TGTGCCACCAGTGAAGGGGCCGACTATGGCTACACCTTC
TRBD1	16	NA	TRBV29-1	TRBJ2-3	CSVEDHRIRGTDTQYF	TGCAGCGTTGAAGATCACCGGATCAGGGGGACAGATACGCAGTATTTT
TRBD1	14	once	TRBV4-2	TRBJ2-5	CASSPRQGERAQYF	TGTGCCAGCAGCCCGCGACAGGGGGAGAGGGCCCAGTACTTC
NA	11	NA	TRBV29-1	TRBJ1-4	CSARGREKLFF	TGCAGCGCAAGGGGCCGGGAAAAACTGTTTTTT
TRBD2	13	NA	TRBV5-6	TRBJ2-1	CASSLRTSGRQFF	TGTGCCAGCAGCTTGAGGACTAGCGGGAGGCAGTTCTTC
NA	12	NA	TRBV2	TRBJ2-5	CASSVERETQYF	TGTGCCAGCAGTGTTGAGCGAGAGACCCAGTACTTC
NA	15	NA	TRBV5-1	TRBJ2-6	CASSSKVTGANVLTF	TGCGCCAGCAGCTCGAAGGTAACTGGGGCCAACGTCCTGACTTTC
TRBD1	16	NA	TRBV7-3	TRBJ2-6	CASSSTGVSGANVLTF	TGTGCCAGCAGCTCAACAGGGGTCTCGGGGGCCAACGTCCTGACTTTC
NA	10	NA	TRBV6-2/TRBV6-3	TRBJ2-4	CASGTGAANF	TGTGCCAGCGGAACCGGGGCCGCGAACTTC